The 18 T cell receptor delta chains listed next were all sequenced from one sample in a study of gamma-delta T cells after stem cell transplantation. TCRdb re-analyzed the RT-PCR reads via CATT. The table lists roughly 3,000 delta-chain clones, about an eighth of them singletons. The sequencing sample was made of gamma-delta T cells. The receptors derive from a human donor. It is not recorded whose cells these are; they may come from a transplant donor.

This clone was counted between two and nine times. The sample has other DNA sequences that encode this CDR3 too. This chain links TRDV1 with TRDJ1; D might be TRDD3 (6 bases). Trimming left V 0 bases short and J 0 bases short, with 20 bases between. From germline, CDR1 is TSWWSYY and CDR2 QGS. CDR3 length: 19 residues. CDR3 nucleotide sequence: TGTGCTCTTGGGGAACTGCCCCTCTACGGGGGAATTTACACCGATAAACTCATCTTT. Residues: CALGELPLYGGIYTDKLIF.

This clone counts as medium-sized. This rearrangement joins TRDV2 to TRDJ2, with D perhaps matching TRDD3 (5 bases). The CDR3 extends over 14 amino acids. Trimming took off 0 bases at V and 8 bases at J, with 12 bases between the two ends. Germline values: CDR1 GEAIGNYY, CDR2 EKD. The CDR3 loop is CACDTGGMAAQLFF. CDR3 DNA: TGTGCCTGTGACACCGGAGGGATGGCTGCACAACTCTTCTTT.

DNA of the CDR3: TGTGCTCTTGGGGAACCAGCCTTCCTACTGGCATGGGCCGATAAACTCATCTTT. Translating it yields CALGEPAFLLAWADKLIF. The chain recombines TRDV1 with TRDJ1, with 9 nucleotides matching TRDD2. The CDR3 runs to 18 residues. CDR1 and CDR2 from the germline V gene are TSWWSYY and QGS. V lost 1 base, J lost 3 bases, and 12 bases stayed unmatched.

This clone turned up a few times. V and J are TRDV1 and TRDJ1; TRDD2 aligns across 7 bases. The CDR3 has 19 residues. The germline V gene encodes CDR1 TSWWSYY and CDR2 QGS. Trimming removed 3 bases from V and 1 base from J; junction bases left unmatched: 17. The CDR3 DNA is TGTGCTCTTGGGGAGCCCCCAATTTTCCTACGCACCGCCACCGATAAACTCATCTTT. Translated: CALGEPPIFLRTATDKLIF.

V gene TRDV1 combines with J gene TRDJ1; 13 bases line up with TRDD3. The J gene, not given by TCRdb, was assigned here from a germline match of the nucleotide sequence. CDR1 TSWWSYY and CDR2 QGS come from the germline V gene. V was clipped by 2 bases and J by 10 bases; unmatched bases: 16. The CDR3 has 18 amino acids. The CDR3 protein is CALGEKRHGLGDTQSLIF. The CDR3 nucleotides read TGTGCTCTTGGGGAAAAGAGACACGGACTGGGGGATACGCAATCACTCATCTTT.

This clone turned up a few times. The CDR3 nucleotides are TGTGCAGCAACCGGGATTACTACGAGTTCGAACTACACCGATAAACTCATCTTT. Residues: CAATGITTSSNYTDKLIF. This rearrangement joins TRAV29/DV5 to TRDJ1, with TRDD3 as a possible D gene (5 bases). Between the trimmed V and J ends, which lost 3 bases and 0 bases, there was a span of 24 bases. The germline gives CDR1 NSMFDY, CDR2 ISSIKDK. The CDR3 has 18 residues.

This clone was detected only a few times. The J gene is TRDJ1, the V gene TRDV1, with 7 bases that match TRDD2. With 3 bases clipped from V and 0 bases from J, the junction kept 28 bases outside the gene matches. This CDR3 has 23 residues. CDR1 TSWWSYY and CDR2 QGS come from the germline V gene. CDR3 DNA: TGTGCTCTTGGGGATCATCGTTTCCTACTTGGTACTGGTGGCCCCTGGTACACCGATAAACTCATCTTT. Translation: CALGDHRFLLGTGGPWYTDKLIF.

Relative to its sample, this clone is large. The chain recombines TRAV29/DV5 with TRDJ1; 10 bases agree with TRDD3. The V segment lost 2 bases and the J segment 0 bases; nucleotides outside the gene matches: 13. Germline CDR1 NSMFDY, CDR2 ISSIKDK. This CDR3 comprises 18 residues. This CDR3 reads CAARSRGIRSTYTDKLIF. The CDR3 DNA reads TGTGCAGCAAGGTCGCGGGGGATACGCTCTACGTACACCGATAAACTCATCTTT. The variable domain in full, completed from reference TRAV29/DV5 and TRDJ1, reads DQQVKQNSPSLSVQEGRISILNCDYTNSMFDYFLWYKKYPAEGPTFLISISSIKDKNEDGRFTVFLNKSAKHLSLHIVPSQPGDSAVYFCAARSRGIRSTYTDKLIFGKGTRVTVEP.

This clone was recorded a few times. The V and J genes are TRDV1 and TRDJ1; unclear D gene. CDR3 length equals 15 residues. The V and J ends lost 0 bases and 0 bases respectively, with 8 bases between them. Germline lookup yields CDR1 TSWWSYY and CDR2 QGS. In DNA form, the CDR3 reads TGTGCTCTTGGGGAACTCCGGCTATACACCGATAAACTCATCTTT. It is translated as CALGELRLYTDKLIF.

About this clone: The junction and the germline gene differ at one end; a read error may be behind it. The chain joins TRDV1 to TRDJ1; 8 bases align to TRDD3. The J gene, missing from TCRdb, was assigned here through DNA to germline matching. The CDR3 consists of 21 residues. From germline, CDR1 is TSWWSYY and CDR2 QGS. The CDR3 reads CAPGEPPLWGLLGEYPDKLIF. The CDR3 DNA is TGTGCTCCTGGGGAGCCTCCCCTATGGGGGCTGCTGGGGGAATACCCCGATAAACTCATCTTT.

This rearrangement joins TRDV3 to TRDJ1; 9 nucleotides match TRDD2. The CDR3 has 18 amino acids. The V gene end was trimmed by 1 base and the J gene end by 1 base; junction bases not matched to a gene: 16. Looked up from germline, CDR1 is TVYSNPD and CDR2 is GDNSRS (reference sequence). DNA of the CDR3: TGTGCCTTTATGGCCACCTTCCTACAAAGGCTATCCACCGATAAACTCATCTTT. It yields the protein CAFMATFLQRLSTDKLIF. The full variable domain, its missing parts supplied by reference TRDV3 and TRDJ1, is CDKVTQSSPDQTVASGSEVVLLCTYDTVYSNPDLFWYRIRPDYSFQFVFYGDNSRSEGADFTQGRFSVKHILTQKAFHLVISPVRTEDSATYYCAFMATFLQRLSTDKLIFGKGTRVTVEP.

By sample fraction, this clone is large (0.1 to 1%). CDR3 protein: CACDTGEYWGIKPTAQLFF. The DNA for the CDR3 is TGTGCCTGTGACACCGGGGAATACTGGGGGATAAAACCGACAGCACAACTCTTCTTT. This chain connects TRDV2 to TRDJ2, with 11 bases matching TRDD3. The CDR3 covers 19 residues. Germline CDR1 and CDR2: GEAIGNYY and EKD. J gave up 4 bases and V 0 bases, and 12 bases lay outside the gene matches.

There are a few counts of this clone. V usage is TRDV1 and J usage is TRDJ2, with TRDD3 matching 10 bases. From germline, CDR1 is TSWWSYY and CDR2 QGS. The CDR3 has 19 residues. J was trimmed by 0 bases and V by 6 bases; bases with no gene match: 13. CDR3 DNA: TGTGCTCTTGGCAAGGGGGACTGGGGGATTCCTTCTTTGACAGCACAACTCTTCTTT. Translated, it gives CALGKGDWGIPSLTAQLFF.

CDR3 loop: CAASGPLLGDTRGFNTDKLIF. DNA of the CDR3: TGTGCAGCAAGCGGCCCATTACTGGGGGATACGCGGGGTTTTAACACCGATAAACTCATCTTT. The rearrangement uses TRAV29/DV5 and TRDJ1; 13 bases map to TRDD3. Per germline, CDR1 NSMFDY and CDR2 ISSIKDK. J lost 0 bases, V lost 0 bases, and 17 bases had no gene match. The length of the CDR3 is 21 residues. Drawing the rest from reference TRAV29/DV5 and TRDJ1, the complete variable domain is DQQVKQNSPSLSVQEGRISILNCDYTNSMFDYFLWYKKYPAEGPTFLISISSIKDKNEDGRFTVFLNKSAKHLSLHIVPSQPGDSAVYFCAASGPLLGDTRGFNTDKLIFGKGTRVTVEP.

The CDR3, as DNA: TGTGCCCATACTAGTGCCAGGATGGGATACGCACGGACAGCACAACTCTTCTTT. It codes for CAHTSARMGYARTAQLFF. The genes are TRDV3 and TRDJ2; 8 nucleotides match TRDD3. CDR1 is TVYSNPD, CDR2 GDNSRS, per germline (reference sequence). With 5 bases clipped from V and 4 bases from J, the junction kept 21 bases outside the gene matches. CDR3 size: 18 residues. Using reference TRDV3 and TRDJ2 for the parts outside the CDR3, the full variable domain is CDKVTQSSPDQTVASGSEVVLLCTYDTVYSNPDLFWYRIRPDYSFQFVFYGDNSRSEGADFTQGRFSVKHILTQKAFHLVISPVRTEDSATYYCAHTSARMGYARTAQLFFGKGTQLIVEP.

V and J are TRDV2 and TRDJ3; 7 nucleotides match TRDD3. V was pared by 0 bases and J by 0 bases, with 13 bases of the junction left unmatched. CDR3 size: 21 residues. The germline V gene encodes CDR1 GEAIGNYY and CDR2 EKD. This chain's CDR3 is CACDTGRLGGISSWDTRQMFF. In DNA form, the CDR3 reads TGTGCCTGTGACACCGGGCGGCTGGGGGGAATCAGCTCCTGGGACACCCGACAGATGTTTTTC.

This clone was seen a handful of times. This chain connects TRDV3 to TRDJ1; no firm D call. The CDR3 consists of 13 residues. The germline V gene encodes CDR1 TVYSNPD and CDR2 GDNSRS (reference sequence). Deletions cut 2 bases from V and 5 bases from J, with 15 bases between. CDR3 in amino acids: CAFGTDPPDKLIF. In DNA, the CDR3 is TGTGCCTTTGGCACCGATCCGCCGGATAAACTCATCTTT.

Only a few counts were recorded for this clone. The rearrangement uses TRDV1 and TRDJ1, with 10 positions matching TRDD3. V dropped 1 base and J dropped 1; count of bases not matched to a gene: 18. The CDR3 spans 21 residues. CDR1 and CDR2 (germline): TSWWSYY, QGS. The CDR3 nucleotides read TGTGCTCTTGGGGAACGGCCTTCCTTGTGCTGGGGGATAGCTTGCACCGATAAACTCATCTTT. It yields the protein CALGERPSLCWGIACTDKLIF.